This TCR beta chain came from a study of T cell repertoires in cytomegalovirus infection. In the study overall: Matching HLA type, along with CMV infection, was indicated by public TCR beta signatures. Notes on the study in general: CMV carriers having the relevant HLA were flagged by cumulative public TCR beta family frequency. HLA-C-restricted CMV clonotypes gave the most frequent clonotype in two of eight donors.

TCRdb ran MiXCR on the reads and lists one entry per CDR3 protein. Of about 250,000 distinct CDR3 sequences detected, over 9% appear once; the ten largest clones hold 1.5% to 2%. This clonotype has at least ten counts. The antigen is unknown. This TCR came from a human donor in good health (CMV status not recorded). Some clones in this sample may be carry-over from other donors' samples. Sequenced sample: PBMCs.

The CDR3 protein is CASSLLRTDTQYF. The CDR3 nucleotides read TGTGCCAGCAGCTTACTACGCACAGATACGCAGTATTTT. The chain couples TRBV7-9 to TRBJ2-3; D is ambiguous. The CDR3 has 13 amino acids. V lost 2 bases to trimming and J lost 1 base, with 4 bases between them. Germline-derived CDR1 and CDR2 are SEHNR and FQNEAQ (reference sequence).